This T cell receptor (beta chain) emerged from a study of PD-L1 blockade in urothelial cancer. Looking at the study overall: Patients began atezolizumab, 1,200 mg intravenously every 3 weeks, in about 2014. Patients arrived having already received 0 to 3 prior chemotherapy regimens.

From germline, CDR1 is SGHTA and CDR2 FQGNSA. V gave up 3 bases and J gave up 5 bases, with 10 bases separating them. The CDR3 loop spans 13 amino acids. Time point meaning: peripheral blood 6 weeks after treatment start. Assay: immunoSEQ multiplex PCR; the TCRdb copy retains only in-frame clones and omits some. The sample holds some 51,000 clones, more than 75% seen once. This clonotype was sampled from a man aged 55 to 70 with urothelial cancer. Sequenced here: PBMCs, sampled around atezolizumab (anti-PD-L1) treatment. V is TRBV7-2 and J is TRBJ2-5; D ambiguous. CDR3 sequence (DNA): TGTGCCAGCAGCTTGAGTCCCAAGGAGACCCAGTACTTC. This gives the protein CASSLSPKETQYF.